Listed below are T cell receptor beta chains from one sample, sequenced in a study of T cell responses to AZD1222 COVID-19 vaccine. The method was immunoSEQ multiplex PCR; TCRdb's version includes in-frame clones alone and lacks a portion of them. The sample holds about 100,000 clones, about 86% seen once. The source was peripheral blood, collected on day 0 of AZD1222 vaccination. Source of these receptors: an adult in good health. Both conserved end residues are part of each CDR3. The D gene is left open where the match is weak. The size entry is marked missing in some rows and otherwise reads once, few, many or a size class.

abundance	v_gene	j_gene	len	d_gene	CDR3aa	CDR3nt
-	TRBV5-8	TRBJ1-5	15	-	CASSWGAGGNQPQHF	TGTGCCAGCAGCTGGGGGGCAGGGGGCAATCAGCCCCAGCATTTT
-	TRBV3-1/TRBV3-2	TRBJ2-2	16	TRBD1	CASRRQGAEDTGELFF	TGTGCCAGCAGGAGACAGGGGGCTGAGGACACCGGGGAGCTGTTTTTT
once	TRBV6-5	TRBJ1-2	13	TRBD1	CASSYQGQNGYTF	TGTGCCAGCAGTTACCAGGGACAGAATGGCTACACCTTC
-	TRBV6-1	TRBJ2-2	16	TRBD2	CASSALAGEDTGELFF	TGTGCCAGCAGTGCCCTAGCGGGAGAGGACACCGGGGAGCTGTTTTTT
-	TRBV2	TRBJ2-2	16	TRBD1	CASRNPGQDLTGELFF	TGTGCCAGCAGAAACCCGGGACAGGACCTTACCGGGGAGCTGTTTTTT
-	TRBV5-6	TRBJ1-1	16	TRBD1	CASSQVGQDLNTEAFF	TGTGCCAGCAGCCAAGTGGGACAGGATTTGAACACTGAAGCTTTCTTT
-	TRBV2	TRBJ1-5	15	TRBD1	CASSEAGTGNQPQHF	TGTGCCAGCAGTGAAGCCGGGACAGGTAATCAGCCCCAGCATTTT
-	TRBV6-5	TRBJ1-2	12	TRBD1	CASRRTGEGYTF	TGTGCCAGCAGGAGGACAGGGGAAGGCTACACCTTC
-	TRBV11-2	TRBJ1-3	14	-	CASSLVGHGNTIYF	TGTGCCAGCAGCTTAGTCGGGCACGGAAACACCATATATTTT
-	TRBV5-1	TRBJ1-1	13	-	CASSFGGGTEAFF	TGCGCCAGCAGCTTCGGTGGGGGGACTGAAGCTTTCTTT
-	TRBV7-8	TRBJ1-1	15	-	CASSPMGQMNTEAFF	TGTGCCAGCAGCCCTATGGGACAAATGAACACTGAAGCTTTCTTT
-	TRBV11-2	TRBJ2-5	16	TRBD2	CASSPPGLADQETQYF	TGTGCCAGCAGCCCCCCCGGACTAGCGGATCAAGAGACCCAGTACTTC
-	TRBV11-2	TRBJ2-7	13	-	CASSLESEDSGYF	TGTGCCAGCAGCTTAGAATCGGAGGACTCGGGGTACTTC
-	TRBV14	TRBJ1-4	16	TRBD1	CASSHPRTGGNEKLFF	TGTGCCAGCAGCCACCCCCGGACAGGGGGTAATGAAAAACTGTTTTTT
-	TRBV2	TRBJ2-2	14	TRBD2	CASRGGSNTGELFF	TGTGCCAGCCGGGGGGGGTCGAACACCGGGGAGCTGTTTTTT
once	TRBV6-5	TRBJ2-7	14	-	CASSYSSGSYEQYF	TGTGCCAGCAGTTACTCGAGTGGGTCCTACGAGCAGTACTTC
-	TRBV27	TRBJ2-4	16	TRBD1	CASAPRWDRVAYIQYF	TGTGCCAGCGCCCCCCGCTGGGACAGGGTAGCGTACATTCAGTACTTC
-	TRBV15	TRBJ2-1	13	-	CATSRDYGGEQFF	TGTGCCACCAGCAGAGATTACGGGGGTGAGCAGTTCTTC
few	TRBV29-1	TRBJ1-2	12	-	CSVPRIFGGYTF	TGCAGCGTTCCGCGGATCTTTGGTGGCTACACCTTC
-	TRBV6-1	TRBJ1-1	14	-	CASSEWGEGTEAFF	TGTGCCAGCAGTGAATGGGGAGAAGGGACTGAAGCTTTCTTT
few	TRBV18	TRBJ2-1	12	-	CASSPTSPYVFF	TGTGCCAGCTCGCCGACTAGTCCTTATGTGTTCTTC
-	TRBV5-8	TRBJ2-1	14	-	CASSLADSNYEQFF	TGTGCCAGCAGCTTGGCGGACAGCAACTATGAGCAGTTCTTC
-	TRBV6-6	TRBJ2-7	15	TRBD2	CASSYSLREGYEQYF	TGTGCCAGCAGTTACTCGCTCCGGGAGGGATACGAGCAGTACTTC
-	TRBV7-9	TRBJ2-7	12	-	CASSLFSYEQYF	TGTGCCAGCAGCTTATTCTCCTACGAGCAGTACTTC
-	TRBV2	TRBJ2-5	14	TRBD1	CASSENRGTETQYF	TGTGCCAGCAGTGAAAACAGGGGTACAGAGACCCAGTACTTC
-	TRBV2	TRBJ2-1	13	TRBD2	CASTAGGWNEQFF	TGTGCCAGCACAGCGGGAGGGTGGAATGAGCAGTTCTTC
-	TRBV15	TRBJ2-7	15	TRBD1	CATSKDRAFSYEQYF	TGTGCCACCAGCAAGGACAGGGCGTTCTCCTACGAGCAGTACTTC
-	TRBV9	TRBJ2-1	16	TRBD2	CASSPVLGLAGDEQFF	TGTGCCAGCAGCCCTGTTCTAGGACTAGCGGGAGATGAGCAGTTCTTC
-	TRBV5-6	TRBJ1-5	16	TRBD1	CASSFRQGVVNQPQHF	TGTGCCAGCAGCTTTCGACAGGGAGTAGTCAATCAGCCCCAGCATTTT
-	TRBV5-1	TRBJ1-5	15	-	CASSLAAGKNQPQHF	TGCGCCAGCAGCTTGGCCGCAGGGAAGAATCAGCCCCAGCATTTT
-	TRBV6-2/TRBV6-3	TRBJ2-1	15	TRBD2	CASSQLAGGYNEQFF	TGTGCCAGCAGCCAACTAGCGGGAGGCTACAATGAGCAGTTCTTC
-	TRBV24-1	TRBJ2-3	14	-	CATSDSSGADTQYF	TGTGCCACCAGTGACTCCTCGGGTGCAGATACGCAGTATTTT
-	TRBV7-2	TRBJ1-4	16	TRBD1	CASSPGGGGGDEKLFF	TGTGCCAGCAGCCCAGGGGGCGGGGGCGGAGATGAAAAACTGTTTTTT
-	TRBV7-2	TRBJ2-7	14	-	CASRYPGGNGEQYF	TGTGCCAGCAGGTACCCCGGGGGAAACGGGGAGCAGTACTTC
-	TRBV16	TRBJ2-7	15	-	CASSPHGGMGYEQYF	TGTGCCAGCAGCCCTCATGGGGGCATGGGCTACGAGCAGTACTTC
-	TRBV6-5	TRBJ1-5	13	-	CASMVTGNQPQHF	TGTGCCAGCATGGTGACAGGCAATCAGCCCCAGCATTTT
-	TRBV30	TRBJ1-2	11	-	CGRFANYGYTF	TGTGGGCGGTTCGCAAACTATGGCTACACCTTC
-	TRBV7-2	TRBJ2-7	16	TRBD1	CASSLTRSAGGYEQYF	TGTGCCAGCAGCCTCACCCGGAGCGCAGGGGGCTACGAGCAGTACTTC
once	TRBV5-6	TRBJ1-2	16	TRBD1	CASSWTGGSVLSGYTF	TGTGCCAGCAGCTGGACAGGGGGAAGCGTTCTAAGTGGCTACACCTTC
-	TRBV7-8	TRBJ2-7	18	TRBD1	CASSLARGRTGRSYEQYF	TGTGCCAGCAGCTTAGCGCGCGGTAGGACAGGTAGGTCCTACGAGCAGTACTTC
-	TRBV10-1	TRBJ1-5	13	-	CASSGLSNQPQHF	TGCGCCAGCAGTGGGCTTAGCAATCAGCCCCAGCATTTT
-	TRBV7-2	TRBJ1-2	14	TRBD1	CASSADRVFGGYTF	TGTGCCAGCAGCGCCGACAGGGTTTTTGGTGGCTACACCTTC
-	TRBV28	TRBJ1-4	13	-	CASNVATNEKLFF	TGTGCCTCCAATGTTGCAACTAATGAAAAACTGTTTTTT
-	TRBV13	TRBJ1-2	14	-	CASSFTGTVYGYTF	TGTGCCAGCAGCTTTACCGGGACCGTCTATGGCTACACCTTC
once	TRBV19	TRBJ1-4	19	-	CASRGLVHSRTATNEKLFF	TGTGCCAGTAGGGGACTGGTCCACAGCAGGACAGCAACTAATGAAAAACTGTTTTTT
-	TRBV6-5	TRBJ1-5	12	-	CASNGPNQPQHF	TGTGCCAGCAACGGCCCTAATCAGCCCCAGCATTTT
-	TRBV6-1	TRBJ1-2	13	-	CASSDDRNYGYTF	TGTGCCAGCAGTGACGACAGGAACTATGGCTACACCTTC
-	TRBV7-2	TRBJ1-3	14	-	CASSPRASGNTIYF	TGTGCCAGCAGCCCGAGAGCCTCTGGAAACACCATATATTTT
-	TRBV10-3	TRBJ2-1	14	TRBD2	CATGGGERSNEQFF	TGTGCCACCGGGGGGGGCGAAAGGTCCAATGAGCAGTTCTTC
-	TRBV6-1	TRBJ1-6	16	TRBD1	CASSEAGGTGISPLHF	TGTGCCAGCAGTGAAGCGGGGGGGACAGGCATATCACCCCTCCACTTT
-	TRBV5-6	TRBJ2-1	14	-	CASSRRQGWNEQFF	TGTGCCAGCAGCCGCCGGCAGGGGTGGAATGAGCAGTTCTTC
-	TRBV12-3/TRBV12-4	TRBJ2-2	13	TRBD1	CASWDRVIGELFF	TGTGCCAGCTGGGACAGGGTGATCGGGGAGCTGTTTTTT
-	TRBV3-1/TRBV3-2	TRBJ2-5	15	-	CASSRTQGYQETQYF	TGTGCCAGCAGCCGCACCCAGGGTTATCAAGAGACCCAGTACTTC
-	TRBV10-1	TRBJ2-7	14	TRBD1	CASSDGQVTYEQYF	TGCGCCAGCAGCGACGGACAGGTCACCTACGAGCAGTACTTC
-	TRBV2	TRBJ2-5	15	TRBD2	CASSVQRGMGETQYF	TGTGCCAGCAGTGTTCAGCGGGGGATGGGGGAGACCCAGTACTTC
-	TRBV30	TRBJ2-7	19	TRBD2	CAWRPQPGLAGPLSYEQYF	TGTGCCTGGAGGCCTCAGCCGGGACTAGCGGGACCCCTCTCCTACGAGCAGTACTTC
few	TRBV7-9	TRBJ2-7	15	TRBD2	CARLLAGALRYEQYF	TGTGCCCGATTACTAGCGGGAGCCCTTCGGTACGAGCAGTACTTC
-	TRBV12-3/TRBV12-4	TRBJ1-2	12	-	CASSKGPDGYTF	TGTGCCAGCTCTAAGGGCCCCGACGGCTACACCTTC
-	TRBV6-5	TRBJ1-5	14	-	CASSYSYSNQPQHF	TGTGCCAGCAGTTACTCGTACAGTAATCAGCCCCAGCATTTT
many	TRBV6-5	TRBJ1-1	15	TRBD1	CASSYSRTGDTEAFF	TGTGCCAGCAGTTACTCGCGGACAGGGGACACTGAAGCTTTCTTT